The entry that follows covers one T cell receptor (beta chain) sequence. What it binds is not known. These data are taken from a study of response to subunit inactivated influenza vaccine. TCRdb reprocessed the RT-PCR reads with MiXCR, giving one entry per CDR3 protein. The sample lists around 490,000 distinct CDR3 sequences, about 8% occurring once. Study findings and constraints: Only a handful of new T cells, the authors suggested, are recruited with each seasonal influenza vaccination.

The starting material was PBMCs from blood, obtained 23 to 25 months after vaccination. The TCR was taken from a man aged 50-75 years who received an inactivated influenza vaccine.

Written as DNA, the CDR3 is TGTGCCAGCAGTTACTCGAAGGGAGGCACCGGGGAGCTGTTTTTT. Translated: CASSYSKGGTGELFF. The chain couples TRBV6-5 to TRBJ2-2; possibly TRBD2 for D (6 bases). Germline V gene data show CDR1 as MNHEY and CDR2 as SVGAGI. V was trimmed by 0 bases and J by 4 bases, leaving 9 bases between them. There are 15 residues in the CDR3.